These T cell receptor beta chains were read from a single sample in a study of naive and memory T cell subsets. One entry per CDR3 protein results from TCRdb running MiXCR on the UMI-ligation and nested PCR reads. Here the sample spans 30,000 to 35,000 distinct CDR3 sequences, about 6.2% being singletons. The sequencing here drew on skin, taken from a tuberculin skin test site. Receptors were obtained from an adult in good health. CDR3s leave out the opening cysteine and the closing phenylalanine or tryptophan.

14	TRBV15	TRBJ2-4	ATSRDIGVSKNIQY
14	TRBV5-1	TRBJ1-1	ASSPRDRGRNTEAF
14	TRBV5-1	TRBJ1-1	ASSLGQGARGTEAF
16	TRBV14	TRBJ2-5	ASSQMPFAGGQQETQY
11	TRBV3-1	TRBJ2-1	ASSWGNYNEQF
14	TRBV7-9	TRBJ2-2	ASSSPGTGNTGELF
13	TRBV19	TRBJ2-2	ASIDRGRGTGELF
14	TRBV19	TRBJ2-2	ASSPPTAPNTGELF
14	TRBV14	TRBJ2-7	ASSQTRVLRIHEQY
13	TRBV6-1	TRBJ2-1	ASSVKSSGGPLQF
11	TRBV10-2	TRBJ2-7	ASSASGVYEQY
11	TRBV24-1	TRBJ2-3	ATSEGEADTQY